The 21 T cell receptor beta chains listed next were all sequenced from one sample in a study of identical twins. Each CDR3 protein gets one entry after TCRdb re-called the 5' RACE reads with MiXCR. The table has under 300,000 distinct CDR3 sequences, about 13% seen once. This sample was shared with a second study, whose subject was yellow fever vaccine responses in identical twins.

Sequenced input: memory (CD45RO+) T cells sorted from blood. The receptor set was obtained from a woman aged 18-29 years in good health.

The table lists this clonotype with many counts. V gene TRBV27 combines with J gene TRBJ2-3, with TRBD2 matching 11 bases. The V and J ends lost 4 bases and 5 bases, in that order; junction bases with no gene match: 11. The CDR3 length is 17 residues. Germline CDR1 reads MNHEY; CDR2 reads SMNVEV (reference sequence). CDR3 nucleotides: TGTGCCAGCAGTTCGGAACTAGCGGGGGTGGGTGGAGATACGCAGTATTTT. Its protein product is CASSSELAGVGGDTQYF.

This clonotype was observed a few times. J is TRBJ2-5 and V is TRBV5-1, with D possibly matching TRBD1 (7 bases). Trimming pared 2 bases from V and 4 bases from J, leaving 12 bases between. The CDR3 has 14 amino acids. Per germline, CDR1 SGHRS and CDR2 YFSETQ. The CDR3 DNA follows: TGCGCCAGCAGCTTACAGGGGACTGGAGAGACCCAGTACTTC. This encodes CASSLQGTGETQYF. Full variable domain (remainder filled in from reference TRBV5-1 and TRBJ2-5): KAGVTQTPRYLIKTRGQQVTLSCSPISGHRSVSWYQQTPGQGLQFLFEYFSETQRNKGNFPGRFSGRQFSNSRSEMNVSTLELGDSALYLCASSLQGTGETQYFGPGTRLLVL.

This clonotype came up a few times. The rearrangement joins TRBV28 to TRBJ2-3; a possible D gene is TRBD1 (6 bases). From germline, CDR1 is MDHEN and CDR2 SYDVKM. This CDR3 region has 14 residues. Trimming pared 4 bases from V and 5 bases from J, leaving 13 bases between. CDR3 loop: CASSSSLQGDTQYF. The CDR3 nucleotides are TGTGCCAGCAGTTCATCACTACAGGGAGATACGCAGTATTTT.

The chain employs TRBV7-9 and TRBJ2-3; D ambiguous. This CDR3 contains 12 residues. V shed 4 bases and J shed 5 bases, with 7 bases lying between them. Germline values: CDR1 SEHNR, CDR2 FQNEAQ (reference sequence). CDR3 region: CASSSGRDTQYF. In nucleotides, the CDR3 is TGTGCCAGCAGCTCAGGTAGAGATACGCAGTATTTT.

This chain uses TRBV6-1 with TRBJ2-3, with a possible D match to TRBD2 (6 bases). V lost 6 bases and J 3 bases, leaving 13 bases between the germline ends. Germline-derived CDR1 and CDR2 are MNHNS and SASEGT. The CDR3 runs to 14 residues. In DNA form, the CDR3 reads TGTGCCAGCAGGCGTCGGACTAAGACAGATACGCAGTATTTT. Its translation is CASRRRTKTDTQYF.

This clonotype showed up just a few times. This rearrangement joins TRBV15 to TRBJ1-5; the D gene is possibly TRBD1 (6 bases). The V and J ends lost 6 bases and 3 bases respectively, with 18 bases between them. The V gene's germline CDR1 is LNHNV and CDR2 YYDKDF (reference sequence). CDR3 length: 16 amino acids. CDR3 loop: CATRRGYEPTNQPQHF. The CDR3 DNA is TGTGCCACCAGAAGGGGGTACGAACCTACCAATCAGCCCCAGCATTTT.

This clonotype showed up many times. The chain employs TRBV5-4 and TRBJ2-3; D is unclear. V lost 5 bases, J lost 4 bases, and 8 bases lay in between. The CDR3 totals 12 residues. From germline, CDR1 is SGHNT and CDR2 YYREEE (reference sequence). The CDR3, as DNA: TGTGCCAGCAGGGGAACTTCAGATACGCAGTATTTT. This codes for CASRGTSDTQYF.

This clonotype occurred a few times. This sequence joins TRBV27 and TRBJ2-7; D is ambiguous. The V gene's germline CDR1 is MNHEY and CDR2 SMNVEV (reference sequence). Trimming took off 1 base at V and 2 bases at J, with 3 bases between the two ends. CDR3 length: 12 residues. The CDR3 protein is CASSLWAYEQYF. Here the CDR3 DNA reads TGTGCCAGCAGTTTATGGGCCTACGAGCAGTACTTC.

The chain joins TRBV6-1 to TRBJ2-7; TRBD2 might be the D (5 bases). Germline V lookup: CDR1 MNHNS, CDR2 SASEGT. With 7 bases removed from V and 3 bases from J, the gap between germline ends came to 19 bases. The CDR3 is made up of 15 amino acids. The CDR3 loop is CASKEVSDGSYEQYF. CDR3 DNA: TGTGCCAGCAAGGAGGTTTCGGACGGCAGCTACGAGCAGTACTTC.

This clonotype has at least ten counts. This chain joins TRBV4-2 and TRBJ2-3, with 7 bases lining up with TRBD2. The CDR3 is 16 amino acids. Germline-derived CDR1 and CDR2 are LGHNA and YNFKEQ. The V segment lost 0 bases and the J segment 1 base; nucleotides outside the gene matches: 4. The CDR3 loop is CASSQDLGGGTDTQYF. The CDR3 DNA follows: TGTGCCAGCAGCCAAGATCTTGGGGGGGGCACAGATACGCAGTATTTT.

The chain recombines TRBV20-1 with TRBJ2-3; 8 nucleotides match TRBD1. The CDR3 is made up of 13 amino acids. Germline V lookup: CDR1 DFQATT, CDR2 SNEGSKA (reference sequence). J was trimmed by 0 bases and V by 6 bases; bases with no gene match: 2. Written as DNA, the CDR3 is TGCAGTGCAAGGACAGGGAGCACAGATACGCAGTATTTT. Translating gives CSARTGSTDTQYF.

This clonotype was found many times. The chain recombines TRBV4-2 with TRBJ2-3; D uncertain. This CDR3 is 12 amino acids long. V dropped 0 bases and J dropped 9 bases, with 7 bases sitting between them. Germline assignment: CDR1 LGHNA and CDR2 YNFKEQ. The CDR3 nucleotides read TGTGCCAGCAGCCAAGAGCAGCGAACGCAGTATTTT. Translating gives CASSQEQRTQYF.

This clonotype was recorded many times. The V and J genes are TRBV5-5 and TRBJ2-5; 9 bases are a match to TRBD2. The CDR3 runs to 16 residues. With 5 bases clipped from V and 5 bases from J, the junction kept 13 bases outside the gene matches. Germline V gives CDR1 SGHKS, CDR2 YYEKEE (reference sequence). This chain's CDR3 is CASSSRPGLAGETQYF. The CDR3 DNA sequence: TGTGCCAGCAGTTCTAGACCGGGACTAGCCGGGGAGACCCAGTACTTC.

This chain uses TRBV4-2 with TRBJ2-5; 9 positions match TRBD2. The CDR3 is 17 amino acids. Per germline, CDR1 LGHNA and CDR2 YNFKEQ. With 2 bases clipped from V and 2 bases from J, the junction kept 9 bases outside the gene matches. Written as DNA, the CDR3 is TGTGCCAGCAGCCAATTCAGCAGCGGGGGGTTGCAAGAGACCCAGTACTTC. As protein: CASSQFSSGGLQETQYF.

In its sample, this clonotype was seen many times. V gene TRBV5-1 combines with J gene TRBJ1-1, with a tentative D call TRBD1 (5 bases). Per germline, CDR1 SGHRS and CDR2 YFSETQ. Trimming removed 0 bases at V and 0 bases at J, with 6 bases between. The CDR3 totals 14 residues. The CDR3, as DNA: TGCGCCAGCAGCTTGGCCAGGGTGAACACTGAAGCTTTCTTT. Translation: CASSLARVNTEAFF.

This clonotype has a handful of counts. V gene TRBV12-3 or TRBV12-4 combines with J gene TRBJ2-1; D gene uncertain. Trimming removed 7 bases at V and 8 bases at J, with 12 bases between. The CDR3 is made up of 12 amino acids. The CDR3 region is CASTWNKDEQFF. The CDR3 nucleotides are TGTGCCAGCACCTGGAATAAGGATGAGCAGTTCTTC.

The CDR3 region is CASSEPRLPDRSRDYGYTF. CDR3 nucleotides: TGTGCCAGCAGTGAACCCCGCCTCCCAGACAGATCTCGTGACTATGGCTACACCTTC. The gene calls are TRBV25-1 and TRBJ1-2; D possibly corresponds to TRBD1 (5 bases). Germline assignment: CDR1 MGHDK and CDR2 SYGVNS. Trimming cost V 2 bases and J 3 bases, with 25 bases left between them. CDR3 length: 19 residues.

A few counts support this clonotype. This chain links TRBV6-1 with TRBJ2-1, with 7 bases matching TRBD2. V gave up 5 bases and J gave up 4 bases; unmatched junction bases: 5. Per germline, CDR1 MNHNS and CDR2 SASEGT. The CDR3 spans 14 residues. CDR3 amino acids: CASSKSGVYNEQFF. Here the CDR3 DNA reads TGTGCCAGCAGTAAAAGCGGGGTGTACAATGAGCAGTTCTTC.

Many counts were recorded for this clonotype. The chain links TRBV20-1 to TRBJ2-1; no reliable D call. Germline V gene lookup returns CDR1 DFQATT and CDR2 SNEGSKA (reference sequence). The CDR3 has 16 amino acids. Trimming removed 3 bases from V and 4 bases from J, with 19 bases in between. CDR3 sequence: CSASPPGPPQYNEQFF. CDR3 in DNA: TGCAGTGCTAGTCCCCCAGGACCCCCACAATACAATGAGCAGTTCTTC.

V usage is TRBV2 and J usage is TRBJ1-5; maybe TRBD1 (6 bases). The germline CDR1 and CDR2 sequences are SNHLY and FYNNEI. There are 15 residues in the CDR3. Deletions cut 3 bases from V and 1 base from J, with 10 bases between. This chain's CDR3 is CASSDRGRSNQPQHF. The CDR3 nucleotides are TGTGCCAGCAGTGACAGGGGAAGGAGCAATCAGCCCCAGCATTTT.

This clonotype was picked up many times. The rearrangement links TRBV6-2 or TRBV6-3 to TRBJ1-1, with D hard to call. This CDR3 has 13 residues. Germline values: CDR1 MNHEY, CDR2 SVGEGT. V dropped 4 bases and J dropped 1 base, with 7 bases sitting between them. DNA of the CDR3: TGTGCCAGCAGTTCCCGGGAGAACACTGAAGCTTTCTTT. Its protein is CASSSRENTEAFF.